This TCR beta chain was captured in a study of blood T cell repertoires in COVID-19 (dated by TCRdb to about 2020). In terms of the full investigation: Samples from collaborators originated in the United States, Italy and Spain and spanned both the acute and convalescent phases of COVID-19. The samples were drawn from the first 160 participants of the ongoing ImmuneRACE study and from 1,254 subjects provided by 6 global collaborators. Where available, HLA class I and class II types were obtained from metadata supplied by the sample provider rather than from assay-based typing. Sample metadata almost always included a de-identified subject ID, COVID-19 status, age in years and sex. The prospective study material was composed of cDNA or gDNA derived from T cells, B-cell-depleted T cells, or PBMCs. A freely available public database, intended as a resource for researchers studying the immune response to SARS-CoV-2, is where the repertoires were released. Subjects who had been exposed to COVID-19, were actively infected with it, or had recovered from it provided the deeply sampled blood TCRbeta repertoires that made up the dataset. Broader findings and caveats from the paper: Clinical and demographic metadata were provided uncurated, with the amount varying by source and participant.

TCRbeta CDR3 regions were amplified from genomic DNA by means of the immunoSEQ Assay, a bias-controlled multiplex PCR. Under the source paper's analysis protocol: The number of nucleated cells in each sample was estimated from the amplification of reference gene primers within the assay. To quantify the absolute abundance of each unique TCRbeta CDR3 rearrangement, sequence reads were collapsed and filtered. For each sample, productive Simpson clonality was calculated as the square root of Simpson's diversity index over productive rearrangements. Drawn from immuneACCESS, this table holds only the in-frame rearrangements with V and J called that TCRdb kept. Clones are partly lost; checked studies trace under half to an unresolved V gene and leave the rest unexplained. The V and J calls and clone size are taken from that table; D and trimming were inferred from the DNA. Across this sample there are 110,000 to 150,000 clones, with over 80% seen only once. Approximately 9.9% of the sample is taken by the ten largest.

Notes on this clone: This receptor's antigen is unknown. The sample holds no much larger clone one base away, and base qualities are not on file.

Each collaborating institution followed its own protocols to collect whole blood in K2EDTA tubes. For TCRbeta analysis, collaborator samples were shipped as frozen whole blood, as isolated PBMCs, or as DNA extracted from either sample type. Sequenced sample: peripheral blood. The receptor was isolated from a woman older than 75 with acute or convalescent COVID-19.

CDR3 reads: CASSLVGTSWDYGYTF. The DNA sequence is given as TGTGCCAGCAGCTTAGTAGGGACTTCTTGGGACTATGGCTACACCTTC. The chain uses TRBV7-2 and TRBJ1-2; a tentative D call is TRBD1 (5 bases match). Per the germline V gene, SGHTA is the CDR1 and FQGNSA is the CDR2. The V and J ends are trimmed by 1 base and 3 bases, leaving 15 bases between them. The CDR3 numbers 16 residues from cysteine through phenylalanine. CDR3 DNA only is kept here, 48 bases in frame from base 1.